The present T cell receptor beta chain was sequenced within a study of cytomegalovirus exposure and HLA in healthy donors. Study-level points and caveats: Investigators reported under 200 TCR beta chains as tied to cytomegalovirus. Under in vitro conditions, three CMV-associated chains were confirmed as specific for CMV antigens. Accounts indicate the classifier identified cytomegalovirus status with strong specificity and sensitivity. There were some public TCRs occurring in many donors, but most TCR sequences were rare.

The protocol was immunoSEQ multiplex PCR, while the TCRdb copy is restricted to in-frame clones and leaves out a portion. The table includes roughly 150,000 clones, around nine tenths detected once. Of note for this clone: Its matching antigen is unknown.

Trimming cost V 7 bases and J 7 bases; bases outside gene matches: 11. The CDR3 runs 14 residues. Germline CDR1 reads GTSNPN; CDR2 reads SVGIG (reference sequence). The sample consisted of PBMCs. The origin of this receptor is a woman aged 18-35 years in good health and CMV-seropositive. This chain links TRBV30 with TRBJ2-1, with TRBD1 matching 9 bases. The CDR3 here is CASSRDRVSNEQFF. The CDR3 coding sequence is TGTGCCTCGTCCCGGGACAGGGTATCGAATGAGCAGTTCTTC.